This T cell receptor beta chain stems from a study of blood T cell repertoires in COVID-19. Background on the study: COVID-19 samples from acute and convalescent phases originated in the United States, Italy and Spain.

The CDR3 totals 12 residues. The V gene's germline CDR1 is SEHNR and CDR2 FQNEAQ (reference sequence). The V end was cut by 4 bases, the J end by 1 base, with 4 bases between. In this sample, this clone turned up a few times. Sequencing used immunoSEQ multiplex PCR; TCRdb keeps in-frame clones, though not all of them. The sample shows about 370,000 clones, 70% to 90% of them seen only once. The specimen was peripheral blood. This clonotype originated in a woman in her 30s with COVID-19, enrolled during active disease. This chain joins TRBV7-9 and TRBJ1-1; D call uncertain. CDR3 sequence reads: CASSWANTEAFF. The CDR3 DNA sequence: TGTGCCAGCAGCTGGGCGAACACTGAAGCTTTCTTT.